This TCR beta chain is from a study of blood T cell repertoires in COVID-19. Symptom resolution, clearance, or two negative PCRs marked the recovered donors of Cohort 3. Produced via immunoSEQ multiplex PCR; TCRdb's table is partial and in-frame only. Of some 170,000 clones detected, 65% to 90% appear once; the ten largest clones hold 15%. This clone appeared a single time. The sample was PBMCs or T cells enriched from blood (not recorded which). This clonotype originated in a middle-aged man who had recovered from COVID-19.

The CDR3: CASSYLGQGAGGELFF. CDR3 in DNA: TGTGCCAGCAGTTACCTCGGACAGGGGGCCGGCGGGGAGCTGTTTTTT. This chain joins TRBV6-5 and TRBJ2-2; TRBD1 aligns across 11 bases. J lost 7 bases, V lost 2 bases, and 6 bases had no gene match. CDR3 length: 16 amino acids. The germline CDR1 and CDR2 sequences are MNHEY and SVGAGI.